These 24 T cell receptor beta chains came from one sample sequenced in a study of blood T cell repertoires in COVID-19. Libraries were prepared by immunoSEQ multiplex PCR; TCRdb keeps only in-frame clonotypes and omits some of them. The sample holds fewer than 20,000 clones, almost 85% seen once. Sequencing was done on a sample of peripheral blood. The source is a woman in her 70s with active COVID-19.

This chain connects TRBV20-1 to TRBJ2-5; tentatively, D is TRBD1 (6 bases). Trimming took off 3 bases at V and 3 bases at J, with 17 bases between the two ends. Per the germline V gene, CDR1 is DFQATT and CDR2 is SNEGSKA (reference sequence). This CDR3 region has 15 residues. CDR3 nucleotide sequence: TGCAGTGCTAGTCACCACGGGAAGGGGGAAGAGACCCAGTACTTC. It is translated as CSASHHGKGEETQYF.

The gene calls are TRBV28 and TRBJ1-2, with D hard to call. The germline gives CDR1 MDHEN, CDR2 SYDVKM. With 6 bases removed from V and 8 bases from J, the gap between germline ends came to 16 bases. The CDR3 runs to 13 residues. DNA for the CDR3: TGTGCCAGCAGAAAAGAGGCCCACGAAGGCTACACCTTC. Residues: CASRKEAHEGYTF.

The genes are TRBV6-2 or TRBV6-3 and TRBJ1-1; the D is unclear. This CDR3 has 12 residues. V was trimmed by 1 base and J by 7 bases, leaving 7 bases between them. CDR1 MNHEY and CDR2 SVGEGT come from the germline V gene. Here the CDR3 DNA reads TGTGCCAGCAGTTACTGGGAGAGTGAAGCTTTCTTT. Its protein product is CASSYWESEAFF.

A few counts support this clone. As DNA, the CDR3 is TGTGCCAGCAGCCCAGCGGGGCCTTCACCCCTCCACTTT. It yields the protein CASSPAGPSPLHF. The V call is TRBV11-2, the J call TRBJ1-6; perhaps TRBD1 as D (5 bases). The CDR3 has 13 amino acids. CDR1 SGHAT and CDR2 FQNNGV come from the germline V gene. V dropped 5 bases and J dropped 9 bases, with 11 bases sitting between them. The full variable domain, rest sourced from reference TRBV11-2 and TRBJ1-6, is EAGVAQSPRYKIIEKRQSVAFWCNPISGHATLYWYQQILGQGPKLLIQFQNNGVVDDSQLPKDRFSAERLKGVDSTLKIQPAKLEDSAVYLCASSPAGPSPLHFGNGTRLTVT.

This rearrangement joins TRBV15 to TRBJ2-3; TRBD2 matches 9 bases. Trimming removed 7 bases from V and 0 bases from J; junction bases left unmatched: 20. Germline CDR1 and CDR2: LNHNV and YYDKDF (reference sequence). CDR3 size: 20 residues. The CDR3 DNA is TGTGCCACCACCTTAGGGGGGGCATTAGCGGGAGCTACTAGCACAGATACGCAGTATTTT. Its protein product is CATTLGGALAGATSTDTQYF.

The chain links TRBV20-1 to TRBJ1-2; the match to TRBD1 covers 7 bases. The CDR3 has 13 residues. Germline CDR1 DFQATT, CDR2 SNEGSKA (reference sequence). The V segment lost 3 bases and the J segment 8 bases; nucleotides outside the gene matches: 9. Written as DNA, the CDR3 is TGCAGTGCTAGTCCACTAGGGGGCGAAGGCTACACCTTC. It encodes CSASPLGGEGYTF.

CDR3: CASSYRRGGSYEQYF. The CDR3 DNA sequence: TGTGCCAGCAGTTACCGCAGGGGCGGGTCCTACGAGCAGTACTTC. The V gene is TRBV6-5, the J gene TRBJ2-7; a possible D gene is TRBD1 (6 bases). From germline, CDR1 is MNHEY and CDR2 SVGAGI. The CDR3 sequence is 15 residues long. The ends were cut back, 2 bases at V and 1 base at J, with 12 bases in the middle.

V and J are TRBV2 and TRBJ1-6; no clear D. CDR1 SNHLY and CDR2 FYNNEI come from the germline V gene. This CDR3 has 13 residues. V shed 7 bases and J shed 7 bases, with 11 bases lying between them. The CDR3 here is CASKVQPNSPLHF. DNA for the CDR3: TGTGCCAGCAAGGTACAGCCGAATTCACCCCTCCACTTT. Full variable domain (missing parts from reference TRBV2 and TRBJ1-6): EPEVTQTPSHQVTQMGQEVILRCVPISNHLYFYWYRQILGQKVEFLVSFYNNEISEKSEIFDDQFSVERPDGSNFTLKIRSTKLEDSAMYFCASKVQPNSPLHFGNGTRLTVT.

The chain combines TRBV7-2 with TRBJ2-1; D is perhaps TRBD2 (7 bases). Looked up from germline, CDR1 is SGHTA and CDR2 is FQGNSA. The length of the CDR3 is 17 residues. The V end lost 6 bases, the J end lost 6 bases, and 24 bases lay between the germline ends. CDR3 in amino acids: CASSPGSYAGAPNEQFF. Here the CDR3 DNA reads TGTGCCAGCAGTCCCGGGTCATATGCGGGGGCCCCCAATGAGCAGTTCTTC.

The chain employs TRBV28 and TRBJ1-2, with a possible D match to TRBD1 (6 bases). The V gene's germline CDR1 is MDHEN and CDR2 SYDVKM. This CDR3 has 12 amino acids. V was shortened by 10 bases and J by 6 bases, with 15 bases between the two germline ends. This CDR3 is CATRGGGNGYTF. As DNA, the CDR3 is TGTGCCACCCGCGGGGGCGGGAATGGCTACACCTTC.

This clone was observed a few times. The rearrangement uses TRBV29-1 and TRBJ2-3; a possible D gene is TRBD2 (6 bases). The CDR3 is 15 amino acids. Between the trimmed V and J ends, which lost 4 bases and 1 base, there was a span of 15 bases. Germline CDR1 and CDR2: SQVTM and ANQGSEA. CDR3 coding DNA: TGCAGCGTTGTAGGCCCCGCGGGGCGCACAGATACGCAGTATTTT. It encodes CSVVGPAGRTDTQYF.

The gene calls are TRBV2 and TRBJ2-7; 8 bases line up with TRBD2. The V gene end was trimmed by 7 bases and the J gene end by 4 bases; junction bases not matched to a gene: 12. Germline CDR1 is SNHLY and CDR2 is FYNNEI. There are 15 residues in the CDR3. The CDR3 DNA is TGTGCCAGCATGCGAGAGAAGCGGGAGAGTTACGAGCAGTACTTC. Translating it yields CASMREKRESYEQYF.

The V gene is TRBV6-1, the J gene TRBJ1-5, with a tentative D call TRBD1 (6 bases). The CDR3 sequence is 17 residues long. CDR1 MNHNS and CDR2 SASEGT come from the germline V gene. V shed 0 bases and J shed 6 bases, with 18 bases lying between them. The CDR3 is CASSEALGGGATQPQHF. The CDR3 DNA is TGTGCCAGCAGTGAAGCTCTGGGAGGGGGGGCGACTCAGCCCCAGCATTTT.

The J gene is TRBJ2-7, the V gene TRBV1; TRBD1 is taken as the D call from the table, unchecked against the DNA. TRBV1 is listed as a pseudogene. The CDR3 sequence is 18 residues long. CDR3 region: CTSSQDGDSLRRPYEQYF. CDR3 DNA sequence: TGCACCAGCAGCCAAGACGGGGACAGTTTGAGGCGCCCCTACGAGCAGTACTTC.

The chain links TRBV3-1 (or the pseudogene TRBV3-2) to TRBJ2-5; 7 bases are shared with TRBD2. J gave up 1 base and V 1 base, and 3 bases lay outside the gene matches. Germline values: CDR1 LGHDT, CDR2 YNNKEL (reference sequence). CDR3 length equals 15 residues. CDR3 loop: CASSQAGRRQETQYF. Written as DNA, the CDR3 is TGTGCCAGCAGCCAAGCCGGGAGGCGCCAAGAGACCCAGTACTTC.

The rearrangement uses TRBV27 and TRBJ2-7; D is ambiguous. The CDR3 sequence is 12 residues long. Germline V gives CDR1 MNHEY, CDR2 SMNVEV (reference sequence). Trimming cost V 1 base and J 6 bases, with 7 bases left between them. Written as DNA, the CDR3 is TGTGCCAGCAGTTTATACCAGGCCGAGCAGTACTTC. The encoded protein is CASSLYQAEQYF.

This clone was seen just once. The genes are TRBV19 and TRBJ2-5, with 10 nucleotides matching TRBD1. J gave up 5 bases and V 4 bases, and 7 bases lay outside the gene matches. Germline loops: CDR1 LNHDA, CDR2 SQIVND (reference sequence). The CDR3 sequence is 15 residues long. Written as DNA, the CDR3 is TGTGCCAGTAGTACCGGACAGGGGGAAGGGGAGACCCAGTACTTC. Translation gives CASSTGQGEGETQYF. Using reference TRBV19 and TRBJ2-5 for the parts outside the CDR3, the full variable domain is DGGITQSPKYLFRKEGQNVTLSCEQNLNHDAMYWYRQDPGQGLRLIYYSQIVNDFQKGDIAEGYSVSREKKESFPLTVTSAQKNPTAFYLCASSTGQGEGETQYFGPGTRLLVL.

The V and J genes are TRBV4-1 and TRBJ1-5, with D possibly TRBD1 on 5 matching bases. V was shortened by 0 bases and J by 2 bases, with 8 bases between the two germline ends. The CDR3 is 15 amino acids. Germline lookup yields CDR1 MGHRA and CDR2 YSYEKL. As DNA, the CDR3 is TGCGCCAGCAGCCAAGAGGGAGGGGGCAATCAGCCCCAGCATTTT. It is translated as CASSQEGGGNQPQHF.

The chain carries TRBV16 and TRBJ1-5; D not resolved. Germline assignment: CDR1 KGHSY and CDR2 FQNENV. V lost 4 bases, J lost 3 bases, and 10 bases lay in between. CDR3 length equals 14 residues. The CDR3 DNA sequence: TGTGCCAGCAGCCTCATCGGGTCCAATCAGCCCCAGCATTTT. This gives the protein CASSLIGSNQPQHF.

This clone has just a few counts. The junction shows a germline mismatch at one end, possibly a read error. V usage is TRBV7-7 and J usage is TRBJ2-2; 9 bases align to TRBD1. The V gene's germline CDR1 is SSHAT and CDR2 FNYEAQ (reference sequence). The CDR3 runs 15 residues. CDR3 DNA sequence: TGTGCTAGCAGACCCGGGACAGGGTTTACCGGGGAGCTGTTTTTT. This encodes CASRPGTGFTGELFF.

This clone came up once. V is TRBV6-6 and J is TRBJ1-5; D unclear. From germline, CDR1 is MNHNY and CDR2 SVGAGI (reference sequence). The CDR3 has 12 residues. Between the trimmed V and J ends, which lost 6 bases and 4 bases, there was a span of 7 bases. For the CDR3, the DNA is TGTGCCAGCAGGCTAGGAAATCAGCCCCAGCATTTT. It translates to CASRLGNQPQHF.

This clone was found once. This sequence joins TRBV19 and TRBJ2-2; 8 positions agree with TRBD1. Looked up from germline, CDR1 is LNHDA and CDR2 is SQIVND (reference sequence). V trimming: 3 bases; J trimming: 2 bases; junction bases outside the gene matches: 5. This CDR3 contains 16 residues. The CDR3 region is CASSISGQGNTGELFF. As DNA, the CDR3 is TGTGCCAGTAGTATTTCAGGACAGGGAAACACCGGGGAGCTGTTTTTT. Full variable domain (outside the CDR3, taken from reference TRBV19 and TRBJ2-2): DGGITQSPKYLFRKEGQNVTLSCEQNLNHDAMYWYRQDPGQGLRLIYYSQIVNDFQKGDIAEGYSVSREKKESFPLTVTSAQKNPTAFYLCASSISGQGNTGELFFGEGSRLTVL.

The V call is TRBV13, the J call TRBJ2-5; TRBD2 matches 10 bases. The trim removed 3 bases at V and 1 base at J, leaving 5 bases unmatched. CDR1 and CDR2 (germline): PRHDT, FYEKMQ (reference sequence). The CDR3 consists of 16 residues. CDR3 sequence: CASSLLAGALQETQYF. The CDR3, as DNA: TGTGCCAGCAGCTTGCTAGCGGGAGCCCTCCAAGAGACCCAGTACTTC.

J is TRBJ1-5 and V is TRBV4-1; 7 positions match TRBD1. Germline CDR1 is MGHRA and CDR2 is YSYEKL. V was clipped by 2 bases and J by 6 bases; unmatched bases: 10. The CDR3 is 16 residues long. The chain's CDR3 is CASSQTILRGPQPQHF. DNA for the CDR3: TGCGCCAGCAGCCAAACCATATTAAGGGGGCCTCAGCCCCAGCATTTT.